This is a list of T cell receptor beta chains from one sample in a study of blood T cells in healthy people across ages. Each CDR3 protein gets one entry after TCRdb re-called the 5' RACE reads with MiXCR. The table has 1.5 million to 2 million distinct CDR3 sequences, 28% seen once. The specimen was blood. The receptors shown here come from a woman aged 25-40 years in good health. CDR3s include the opening cysteine and the closing phenylalanine or tryptophan. D genes are given only for firm matches.

>.|TRBJ1-5|TRBV12-3/TRBV12-4
CASSFKGSQPQHF
>TRBD2|TRBJ2-1|TRBV7-2
CASSPWGGEQFF
>.|TRBJ2-7|TRBV28
CASSPLGGHGYEQYF
>TRBD1|TRBJ2-7|TRBV20-1
CSAVGTRDRGLYEQYF
>TRBD1|TRBJ1-5|TRBV12-3/TRBV12-4
CASSSDRGDSNQPQHF
>.|TRBJ2-3|TRBV4-2
CASSQSRGSTDTQYF
>.|TRBJ2-5|TRBV6-5
CASSYSLRQETQYF
>.|TRBJ2-1|TRBV24-1
CATSAPRGRSEDEQFF
>TRBD1|TRBJ1-2|TRBV28
CASRGARAFPSQGPANYGYTF
>TRBD2|TRBJ2-3|TRBV27
CASIPGGGADTQYF
>.|TRBJ1-5|TRBV7-2
CASSSTWTAQGPQHF
>.|TRBJ2-3|TRBV6-6
CASSYSFPKADTQYF
>TRBD1|TRBJ2-7|TRBV20-1
CSARDPRDRPSYEQYF
>TRBD2|TRBJ2-5|TRBV29-1
CSVDARTGSGGAEETQYF
>.|TRBJ2-2|TRBV5-1
CASSLAGAPNTGELFF
>TRBD2|TRBJ2-3|TRBV7-2
CASSPRLGSGRGADTQYF
>TRBD2|TRBJ2-7|TRBV7-9
CASSLAGGLAGGDEQYF
>.|TRBJ1-2|TRBV3-1
CASSQVGISNYGYTF
>.|TRBJ2-5|TRBV7-2
CASSSTGLTQETQYF
>.|TRBJ2-7|TRBV11-3
CASSLGRATSYEQYF
>TRBD2|TRBJ2-1|TRBV7-8
CAGSLVPGLAGSNEQFF
>TRBD2|TRBJ2-1|TRBV2
CASQRTSRTLNEQFF
>.|TRBJ1-5|TRBV12-3/TRBV12-4
CASRDRDNNQPQHF
>.|TRBJ1-4|TRBV5-4
CASSTWGVGGKLFF
>.|TRBJ2-5|TRBV4-1
CASSQVGATVQYF
>.|TRBJ1-6|TRBV28
CASKATTVSPLHF
>.|TRBJ2-7|TRBV20-1
CSALHGTYEQYF
>.|TRBJ2-5|TRBV10-2
CASSESQETQYF
>.|TRBJ1-5|TRBV28
CASSLSGGLGNQPQHF
>.|TRBJ1-1|TRBV5-1
CASSLWGNNEAFF
>TRBD1|TRBJ2-5|TRBV28
CASSLSQGQGAYF